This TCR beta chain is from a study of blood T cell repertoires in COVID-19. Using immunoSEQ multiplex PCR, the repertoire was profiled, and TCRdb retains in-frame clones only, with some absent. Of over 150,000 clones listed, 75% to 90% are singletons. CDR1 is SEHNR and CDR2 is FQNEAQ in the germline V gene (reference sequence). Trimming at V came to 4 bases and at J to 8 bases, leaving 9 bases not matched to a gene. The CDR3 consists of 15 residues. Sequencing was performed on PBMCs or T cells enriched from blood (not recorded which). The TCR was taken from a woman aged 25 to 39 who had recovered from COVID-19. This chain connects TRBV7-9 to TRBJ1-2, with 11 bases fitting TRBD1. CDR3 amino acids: CASSSTGTGGVGYTF. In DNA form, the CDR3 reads TGTGCCAGCAGCTCCACCGGGACAGGGGGAGTGGGCTACACCTTC.